A selection of T cell receptor beta chains follows, all from one sample in a study of blood T cells in healthy people across ages. MiXCR was run by TCRdb on the 5' RACE reads, yielding one entry per CDR3 protein. This table has more than 1,400,000 distinct CDR3 sequences, about 40% appearing once. The sequenced sample was blood. These receptors originate from a woman between 18 and 30 years old in good health. CDR3s include the opening cysteine and the closing phenylalanine or tryptophan. D genes are given only for firm matches.

D: .
V: TRBV28
CDR3: CASSLSSVEAFF

D: .
V: TRBV7-9
CDR3: CASSLDHGYTF

D: .
V: TRBV7-9
CDR3: CASSPGKGFLSYTF

D: .
V: TRBV11-2
CDR3: CASSYGALREQYF

D: .
V: TRBV7-6
CDR3: CASSLMPLSSGNTIYF

D: .
V: TRBV7-2
CDR3: CASSFDPGTTGEKLFF

D: .
V: TRBV18
CDR3: CASSPWGDFQETRYF

D: .
V: TRBV4-2
CDR3: CASSQVTALETNEQFF

D: TRBD1
V: TRBV20-1
CDR3: CSARDIQGASPLHF

D: TRBD1
V: TRBV7-2
CDR3: CASSLVGTVSTDTQYF

D: TRBD1
V: TRBV12-3/TRBV12-4
CDR3: CASTRGQGIPLHF

D: TRBD1
V: TRBV27
CDR3: CASKDRIFETQYF

D: TRBD2
V: TRBV4-1
CDR3: CASSQIAGLYEQYF

D: TRBD2
V: TRBV15
CDR3: CATSTSSGIGEQYF

D: .
V: TRBV4-1
CDR3: CASSPAGQFYNEQFF

D: TRBD2
V: TRBV7-2
CDR3: CASSISGTPYTDTQYF

D: TRBD1
V: TRBV6-6
CDR3: CASSADRGSYEQYF

D: .
V: TRBV6-5
CDR3: CASSYGNYEQYF

D: .
V: TRBV10-3
CDR3: CAISEPDPALGEQYF

D: .
V: TRBV6-5
CDR3: CASSLVEGQPQHF

D: .
V: TRBV20-1
CDR3: CSASCGAGDGYTF

D: .
V: TRBV5-1
CDR3: CASSATSGPPYNEQYF

D: .
V: TRBV20-1
CDR3: CSANTGNYGYTF

D: TRBD2
V: TRBV4-1
CDR3: CASSQTRTSGIMDVTKNIQYF

D: TRBD2
V: TRBV20-1
CDR3: CSGAVAGGTDTQYF

D: TRBD2
V: TRBV7-8
CDR3: CASSLAGGPSGELFF

D: TRBD1
V: TRBV6-1
CDR3: CASTLGQQEANYGYTF

D: .
V: TRBV25-1
CDR3: CASSGGVRGSYNEQYF

D: .
V: TRBV2
CDR3: CASANQRSDNEQFF

D: TRBD1
V: TRBV6-1
CDR3: CASIGGQSNQPQHF